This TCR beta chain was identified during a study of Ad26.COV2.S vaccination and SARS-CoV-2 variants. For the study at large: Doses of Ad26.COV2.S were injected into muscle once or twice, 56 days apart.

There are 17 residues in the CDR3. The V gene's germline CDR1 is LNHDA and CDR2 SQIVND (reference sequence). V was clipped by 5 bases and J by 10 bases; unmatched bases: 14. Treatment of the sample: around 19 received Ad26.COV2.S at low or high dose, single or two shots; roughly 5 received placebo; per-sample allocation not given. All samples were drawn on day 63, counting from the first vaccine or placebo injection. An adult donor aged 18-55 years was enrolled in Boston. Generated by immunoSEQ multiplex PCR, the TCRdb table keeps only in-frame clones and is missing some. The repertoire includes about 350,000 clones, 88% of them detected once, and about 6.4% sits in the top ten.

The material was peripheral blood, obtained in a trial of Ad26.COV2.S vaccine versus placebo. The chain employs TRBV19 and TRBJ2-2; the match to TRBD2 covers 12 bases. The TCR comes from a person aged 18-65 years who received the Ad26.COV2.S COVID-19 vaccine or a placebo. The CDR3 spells CASSSTSGRGVVEELFF. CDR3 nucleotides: TGTGCCAGTAGTTCGACTAGCGGGAGAGGGGTGGTCGAGGAGCTGTTTTTT. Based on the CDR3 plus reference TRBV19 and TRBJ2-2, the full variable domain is DGGITQSPKYLFRKEGQNVTLSCEQNLNHDAMYWYRQDPGQGLRLIYYSQIVNDFQKGDIAEGYSVSREKKESFPLTVTSAQKNPTAFYLCASSSTSGRGVVEELFFGEGSRLTVL.